This TCR beta chain is drawn from a study of blood T cell repertoires in COVID-19. Only in-frame clones appear in the TCRdb table, and some are missing; sequencing was by immunoSEQ multiplex PCR. The table shows 200,000 to 250,000 clones, with 70% to 90% occurring only once. The CDR3 covers 13 residues. The junction had 3 bases not matched to a gene; V was cut back by 3 bases and J by 5 bases. The germline V gene encodes CDR1 LNHNV and CDR2 YYDKDF (reference sequence). V usage is TRBV15 and J usage is TRBJ2-7; 8 nucleotides agree with TRBD1. This TCR came from a woman aged 18-29 years who had recovered from COVID-19. Sequencing was done on a sample of peripheral blood. CDR3 sequence reads: CATSRDRAHEQYF. CDR3 in DNA: TGTGCCACCAGCAGGGACAGGGCCCACGAGCAGTACTTC. Supplemented by reference TRBV15 and TRBJ2-7, the full variable domain reads DAMVIQNPRYQVTQFGKPVTLSCSQTLNHNVMYWYQQKSSQAPKLLFHYYDKDFNNEADTPDNFQSRRPNTSFCFLDIRSPGLGDTAMYLCATSRDRAHEQYFGPGTRLTVT.